These 27 T cell receptor beta chains were all obtained from the same sample, sequenced in a study of T-cell memory formation after mild COVID-19. TCRdb analysed the 5' RACE reads with MiXCR anew, one entry per CDR3 protein. Among 400,000 or so distinct CDR3 sequences listed, around 19% were seen once. The sample comprised PBMCs or a T cell subset sorted from them (not recorded which). The receptors come from an adult woman who had mild COVID-19 (a few samples of this study predate the infection). Cell type and time point are not known.

The chain recombines TRBV7-2 with TRBJ1-1, with D unclear. Between the trimmed V and J ends, which lost 4 bases and 1 base, there was a span of 7 bases. Germline values: CDR1 SGHTA, CDR2 FQGNSA. The CDR3 is 13 amino acids. CDR3 sequence reads: CASSSQSNTEAFF. In DNA form, the CDR3 reads TGTGCCAGCAGCTCTCAATCGAACACTGAAGCTTTCTTT.

This clonotype was picked up many times. This chain links TRBV5-1 with TRBJ2-1; TRBD2 agrees at 10 bases. J gave up 9 bases and V 3 bases, and 15 bases lay outside the gene matches. The CDR3 covers 17 residues. Per germline, CDR1 SGHRS and CDR2 YFSETQ. CDR3 nucleotide sequence: TGCGCCAGCAGCTCCGCGAGGCTAGCGGGGGTTGATAGTGAGCAGTTCTTC. It specifies CASSSARLAGVDSEQFF.

The chain combines TRBV24-1 with TRBJ2-1; maybe TRBD2 (5 bases). V was shortened by 5 bases and J by 4 bases, with 8 bases between the two germline ends. Germline V gene lookup returns CDR1 KGHDR and CDR2 SFDVKD. CDR3 length: 13 residues. This CDR3 is CATSAGSYNEQFF. CDR3 DNA sequence: TGTGCCACCAGTGCGGGGAGTTACAATGAGCAGTTCTTC.

This clonotype was detected many times. The V call is TRBV6-6, the J call TRBJ2-5; TRBD1 might be the D (7 bases). V gave up 6 bases and J gave up 2 bases, with 13 bases separating them. Germline-derived CDR1 and CDR2 are MNHNY and SVGAGI (reference sequence). The CDR3 contains 14 residues. CDR3 DNA sequence: TGTGCCAGCAGCGGGGGACAGCATCAAGAGACCCAGTACTTC. The encoded protein is CASSGGQHQETQYF.

In its sample, this clonotype was seen a few times. V gene TRBV7-8 combines with J gene TRBJ2-1, with D possibly matching TRBD1 (5 bases). CDR3 size: 15 residues. Germline-derived CDR1 and CDR2 are SGHVS and FQNEAQ. V was cut by 4 bases and J by 4 bases, with 14 bases left in between. The chain's CDR3 is CASSSPLDSYNEQFF. In DNA form, the CDR3 reads TGTGCCAGCAGCTCGCCCCTTGACAGTTACAATGAGCAGTTCTTC.

The chain employs TRBV4-3 and TRBJ1-6, with D unclear. Germline V gene data show CDR1 as LGHNA and CDR2 as YSLEER. V was shortened by 0 bases and J by 10 bases, with 10 bases between the two germline ends. The length of the CDR3 is 14 residues. CDR3 coding DNA: TGCGCCAGCAGCCAAGAGGTGGAAAGGTCACCCCTCCACTTT. It is translated as CASSQEVERSPLHF.

This clonotype has just a few counts. The chain recombines TRBV4-1 with TRBJ1-1; D is unclear. The germline V and J ends were trimmed by 1 base and 0 bases, with 9 bases remaining between them. CDR3 size: 15 residues. CDR1 and CDR2 from the germline V gene are MGHRA and YSYEKL. The CDR3 spells CASSQVWVLNTEAFF. In DNA, the CDR3 is TGCGCCAGCAGCCAAGTTTGGGTCTTGAACACTGAAGCTTTCTTT.

The chain recombines TRBV2 with TRBJ2-3; 10 bases line up with TRBD2. The CDR3 is 16 amino acids. V gave up 8 bases and J gave up 0 bases; unmatched junction bases: 8. Germline V CDR1 and CDR2: SNHLY, FYNNEI. CDR3 amino acids: CASGRLAGASTDTQYF. In DNA, the CDR3 is TGTGCCAGCGGAAGACTAGCGGGTGCTAGCACAGATACGCAGTATTTT.

The sample holds many counts of this clonotype. The chain's CDR3 is CASSPTAGNSYEQYF. DNA for the CDR3: TGCGCCAGCAGCCCTACGGCAGGGAACTCCTACGAGCAGTACTTC. V gene TRBV5-1 combines with J gene TRBJ2-7; a weak D match, TRBD1 (5 bases). This CDR3 has 15 residues. Trimming took off 4 bases at V and 0 bases at J, with 14 bases between the two ends. Germline V gene data show CDR1 as SGHRS and CDR2 as YFSETQ.

This chain joins TRBV7-9 and TRBJ2-3, with 7 positions matching TRBD1. The CDR3 totals 14 residues. Germline CDR1 is SEHNR and CDR2 is FQNEAQ (reference sequence). V lost 5 bases and J lost 5; bases outside the gene matches: 7. The CDR3 bases are TGTGCCAGCAGCCGGGACAGCAACCAAGATACGCAGTATTTT. Its translation is CASSRDSNQDTQYF.

V is TRBV3-1 and J is TRBJ2-3; 15 positions agree with TRBD2. Per germline, CDR1 LGHDT and CDR2 YNNKEL (reference sequence). V dropped 10 bases and J dropped 8; count of bases not matched to a gene: 10. The CDR3 is 15 amino acids. The CDR3 protein is CATLRTSGGAGTQYF. CDR3 sequence (DNA): TGTGCCACCCTAAGGACTAGCGGGGGGGCCGGTACGCAGTATTTT.

The chain is built from TRBV20-1 and TRBJ2-3; D tentatively reads TRBD1 or TRBD2 (6 bases each). This CDR3 has 16 amino acids. V lost 0 bases and J 6 bases, leaving 19 bases between the germline ends. Germline assignment: CDR1 DFQATT and CDR2 SNEGSKA (reference sequence). CDR3 in amino acids: CSARDQKGGGLDTQYF. In DNA form, the CDR3 reads TGCAGTGCTAGAGATCAGAAGGGGGGCGGGTTGGATACGCAGTATTTT.

This clonotype turned up a few times. This chain joins TRBV4-3 and TRBJ2-7; D not resolved. Per germline, CDR1 LGHNA and CDR2 YSLEER. Trimming took off 1 base at V and 5 bases at J, with 12 bases between the two ends. The CDR3 loop spans 14 amino acids. The CDR3 reads CASSQGSLVDEQYF. Here the CDR3 DNA reads TGCGCCAGCAGCCAAGGGTCCCTAGTAGACGAGCAGTACTTC.

V is TRBV7-9 and J is TRBJ1-5; 9 bases map to TRBD1. Germline V lookup: CDR1 SEHNR, CDR2 FQNEAQ (reference sequence). The CDR3 contains 15 residues. J gave up 7 bases and V 5 bases, and 9 bases lay outside the gene matches. The CDR3 DNA sequence: TGTGCCAGCAGCCTCGAGGGACAGGGATACCAGCCCCAGCATTTT. Amino acid sequence: CASSLEGQGYQPQHF. Filled out from reference TRBV7-9 and TRBJ1-5, the complete variable domain reads DTGVSQNPRHKITKRGQNVTFRCDPISEHNRLYWYRQTLGQGPEFLTYFQNEAQLEKSRLLSDRFSAERPKGSFSTLEIQRTEQGDSAMYLCASSLEGQGYQPQHFGDGTRLSIL.

This clonotype was counted a few times. This chain links TRBV5-8 with TRBJ1-4; no definite D call. The CDR3 loop spans 12 amino acids. Trimming shortened V by 3 bases and J by 11 bases, and 11 bases separated the two germline ends. The germline V gene has CDR1 SGHTS and CDR2 YDEGEE. Here the CDR3 reads CASSSLTEKLFF. As DNA, the CDR3 is TGTGCCAGCAGCTCTCTAACGGAGAAACTGTTTTTT. The whole variable domain, remainder taken from reference TRBV5-8 and TRBJ1-4, is EAGVTQSPTHLIKTRGQQATLRCSPISGHTSVYWYQQALGLGLQFLLWYDEGEERNRGNFPPRFSGRQFPNYSSELNVNALELEDSALYLCASSSLTEKLFFGSGTQLSVL.

The chain combines TRBV7-2 with TRBJ1-6, with TRBD1 matching 7 bases. CDR3 length equals 14 residues. CDR1 is SGHTA and CDR2 is FQGNSA in the germline V gene. V was pared by 5 bases and J by 13 bases, with 11 bases of the junction left unmatched. CDR3 protein: CASSERQGRAPLHF. DNA of the CDR3: TGTGCCAGCAGCGAGAGACAGGGAAGGGCCCCCCTCCACTTT.

There are a few counts of this clonotype. The chain carries TRBV5-5 and TRBJ2-1, with a tentative D call TRBD2 (5 bases). CDR1 and CDR2 from the germline V gene are SGHKS and YYEKEE (reference sequence). V was clipped by 0 bases and J by 2 bases, with 9 bases between them. The CDR3 runs to 15 residues. In DNA form, the CDR3 reads TGTGCCAGCAGCTTGGTTCGAGCGGCCTACAATGAGCAGTTCTTC. Its protein is CASSLVRAAYNEQFF.

This clonotype was seen only a few times. The chain couples TRBV20-1 to TRBJ2-3, with D possibly TRBD2 on 6 matching bases. V lost 0 bases, J lost 1 base, and 11 bases lay in between. The CDR3 covers 15 residues. Germline values: CDR1 DFQATT, CDR2 SNEGSKA (reference sequence). CDR3 protein: CSARDSQRGTDTQYF. The CDR3 DNA is TGCAGTGCTAGAGATTCCCAGCGGGGCACAGATACGCAGTATTTT.

This clonotype was counted a single time. This sequence joins TRBV18 and TRBJ1-3; D call uncertain. The V end was cut by 2 bases, the J end by 0 bases, with 11 bases between. CDR3 length equals 16 residues. Per the germline V gene, CDR1 is KGHSH and CDR2 is LQKENI. This chain's CDR3 is CASSPEVKSSGNTIYF. The CDR3 nucleotides read TGTGCCAGCTCACCAGAGGTGAAAAGCTCTGGAAACACCATATATTTT.

CDR3 in DNA: TGTGCCAGCACAGGGGTCGAGGATACGCAGTATTTT. It is translated as CASTGVEDTQYF. This chain connects TRBV6-6 to TRBJ2-3; D might be TRBD1 (6 bases). Germline CDR1 MNHNY, CDR2 SVGAGI (reference sequence). This CDR3 contains 12 residues. V was clipped by 7 bases and J by 6 bases, with 11 bases between them.

This clonotype was detected only a few times. The chain employs TRBV19 and TRBJ1-2; D is ambiguous. Germline CDR1 and CDR2: LNHDA and SQIVND (reference sequence). V was pared by 3 bases and J by 5 bases, with 4 bases between. This CDR3 spans 11 amino acids. Written as DNA, the CDR3 is TGTGCCAGTAGTATGGGGTATGGCTACACCTTC. The encoded protein is CASSMGYGYTF.

This clonotype has more than one count but fewer than ten. The chain uses TRBV7-9 and TRBJ1-1; D is perhaps TRBD1 (6 bases). This CDR3 is 15 amino acids long. Germline V gives CDR1 SEHNR, CDR2 FQNEAQ (reference sequence). Trimming removed 5 bases from V and 5 bases from J, with 18 bases in between. The CDR3 region has the DNA TGTGCCAGCAGCGCCCTACAGGGTAGAGGTACTGAAGCTTTCTTT. Translation gives CASSALQGRGTEAFF. Supplemented by reference TRBV7-9 and TRBJ1-1, the full variable domain reads DTGVSQNPRHKITKRGQNVTFRCDPISEHNRLYWYRQTLGQGPEFLTYFQNEAQLEKSRLLSDRFSAERPKGSFSTLEIQRTEQGDSAMYLCASSALQGRGTEAFFGQGTRLTVV.

This clonotype was observed a handful of times. V gene TRBV12-3 or TRBV12-4 combines with J gene TRBJ2-1, with 14 bases fitting TRBD2. V shed 6 bases and J 4 bases; nucleotides not matched to a gene: 5. The CDR3 has 16 residues. This chain's CDR3 is CASRRLAGGVYNEQFF. Written as DNA, the CDR3 is TGTGCCAGCAGACGACTAGCGGGAGGGGTATACAATGAGCAGTTCTTC.

The V gene is TRBV5-6, the J gene TRBJ2-3; weak D call: TRBD2 (6 bases). The CDR3 sequence is 12 residues long. Looked up from germline, CDR1 is SGHDT and CDR2 is YYEEEE. The V end was cut by 6 bases, the J end by 3 bases, with 8 bases between. The CDR3 sequence: CASKAGTDTQYF. CDR3 nucleotide sequence: TGTGCCAGCAAGGCGGGGACAGATACGCAGTATTTT.

In its sample, this clonotype was seen a few times. For the CDR3, the DNA is TGTGCCAGCAGCATTCTGGGCTCAGCCCAGGAGGACGAGCAGTACTTC. Encoded protein: CASSILGSAQEDEQYF. The chain uses TRBV27 and TRBJ2-7; the D gene is possibly TRBD2 (5 bases). Trimming stripped 6 bases from V and 5 bases from J, with 23 bases between. The CDR3 contains 16 residues. Germline loops: CDR1 MNHEY, CDR2 SMNVEV (reference sequence).

The chain couples TRBV4-1 to TRBJ1-4; D is undetermined. CDR1 is MGHRA and CDR2 is YSYEKL in the germline V gene. With 1 base removed from V and 8 bases from J, the gap between germline ends came to 8 bases. The CDR3 is 13 amino acids. The chain's CDR3 is CASSQVRREKLFF. The CDR3 region has the DNA TGCGCCAGCAGCCAAGTCCGAAGGGAAAAACTGTTTTTT.

The rearrangement uses TRBV12-3 or TRBV12-4 and TRBJ1-2, with 8 bases that match TRBD1. CDR3 size: 13 residues. The ends lost 6 bases at V and 6 bases at J; junction bases unmatched: 6. The CDR3 loop reads CASRHGQGDGYTF. For the CDR3, the DNA is TGTGCCAGCAGGCACGGACAGGGCGATGGCTACACCTTC.